This T cell receptor (beta chain) was profiled in a study of beta chain features in type 1 diabetes. The study's findings and limits: The study notes PCR might favor shorter templates equally in patients and controls. Patients' naive, central memory and Treg TCRB repertoires seemed closer to one another than those of healthy donors.

Trimming stripped 7 bases from V and 0 bases from J, with 20 bases between. The CDR3 contains 17 residues. The germline gives CDR1 SGHDT, CDR2 YYEEEE. This clone was picked up a small number of times. Antigen unknown. CD4+ naive, central memory, regulatory and stem cell-like memory subsets were isolated by sorting on CD45RO/CCR7/CD25/CD127/CD95/CD27. The sequenced template was cDNA made from the entire isolated RNA. The method was immunoSEQ multiplex PCR; TCRdb's version includes in-frame clones alone and lacks a portion of them. The repertoire holds 450,000 or so clones, with around 10% as singletons.

Sequencing input: naive CD4+ T cells from blood. The chain couples TRBV5-6 to TRBJ2-4; D remains unclear. The TCR sequence derives from a woman aged 18-30 years in good health. This CDR3 is CASRKDLDPIAKNIQYF. Here the CDR3 DNA reads TGTGCCAGCCGAAAGGACCTGGATCCAATAGCCAAAAACATTCAGTACTTC.